These T cell receptor beta chains were read from a single sample in a study of blood T cell repertoires in COVID-19. Data came from immunoSEQ multiplex PCR; TCRdb stores just in-frame clones and leaves some out. The sample contains more than 95,000 clones, around 83% of which appear only once. Sequencing was done on a sample of peripheral blood. Receptors were obtained from a woman older than 75 with COVID-19, enrolled during active disease. Each CDR3 is given with its conserved first and last residue. D genes are given only for firm matches. Clone size is shown for a subset of rows, as once, few, many or a class of expanded clone.

>TRBJ2-2|-|TRBV5-1|14|-
TGCGCCAGCAGCCTGGAACAGGGCCAGGGGGAGCTGTTTTTT
CASSLEQGQGELFF
>TRBJ1-1|TRBD1|TRBV6-2/TRBV6-3|14|-
TGTGCCAGCAGTTACATGGCAGGGGGTTTTGGAGCTTTCTTT
CASSYMAGGFGAFF
>TRBJ2-1|-|TRBV4-2|16|-
TGTGCCAGCAGCCAAGATACGGCTACAGCCTCCAATGAGCAGTTCTTC
CASSQDTATASNEQFF
>TRBJ2-7|-|TRBV6-6|13|-
TGTGCCACCTGTTCCCACAGGGACTACGAGCAGTACTTC
CATCSHRDYEQYF
>TRBJ2-7|-|TRBV12-3/TRBV12-4|13|once
TGTGCCAGCAGTACTGGAGCAGTCTACGAGCAGTACTTC
CASSTGAVYEQYF
>TRBJ1-1|-|TRBV28|12|few
TGTGCCAGCAGTTCAGGGTATACTGAAGCTTTCTTT
CASSSGYTEAFF
>TRBJ2-3|TRBD2|TRBV2|16|-
TGTGCCAGCAGTGAAGGGTCTAGCGGGTACACAGATACGCAGTATTTT
CASSEGSSGYTDTQYF
>TRBJ2-2|TRBD2|TRBV10-3|16|once
TGTGCCATCAAGCGAAGGGCTAGCGGGATCTCCGGGGAGCTGTTTTTT
CAIKRRASGISGELFF
>TRBJ1-4|TRBD1|TRBV11-2|17|once
TGTGCCAGCAGCGCGACAGGGAGCGGAGTACGTGGAGAAAAACTGTTTTTT
CASSATGSGVRGEKLFF
>TRBJ2-7|TRBD1|TRBV11-2|14|-
TGTGCCAGCAGCTTAGCGAGGGGGCTCCACGAGCAGTACTTC
CASSLARGLHEQYF
>TRBJ1-5|-|TRBV28|16|-
TGTGCCAGCACCACGCAGGGTGGGGTTAGCAATCAGCCCCAGCATTTT
CASTTQGGVSNQPQHF
>TRBJ1-1|-|TRBV6-5|13|once
TGTGCCACCAATAATTATGCAGGGATTTTGGCTTTCTTT
CATNNYAGILAFF
>TRBJ2-1|TRBD2|TRBV7-8|16|-
TGTGCCAGCAGCTTACGAACAGCGGGAGCTTACAATGAGCAGTTCTTC
CASSLRTAGAYNEQFF
>TRBJ2-7|TRBD2|TRBV28|13|-
TGTGCCAGCACTTCGGGGGGGCTATACGAGCAGTACTTC
CASTSGGLYEQYF
>TRBJ1-2|-|TRBV28|13|-
TGTGCCAGCAGTCCCCTTAGAGACTATGGCTACACCTTC
CASSPLRDYGYTF
>TRBJ2-6|-|TRBV6-1|17|-
TGTGCCAGCAGTGAAGAAGTAAACGGAGGTGGGGCCAACGTCCTGACTTTC
CASSEEVNGGGANVLTF
>TRBJ1-2|TRBD1|TRBV6-1|14|-
TGTGCCAGCAGTGAGTCAGGGGGCTACTATGGCTACACCTTC
CASSESGGYYGYTF
>TRBJ2-2|TRBD1|TRBV7-3|21|-
TGTGCCAGCAGCACCGGCCCCACGCGCGGTTCGACAGGGACGAACACCGGGGAGCTGTTTTTT
CASSTGPTRGSTGTNTGELFF
>TRBJ1-3|TRBD1|TRBV12-3/TRBV12-4|13|-
TGTGCCAGCAGTTACTCAGGGGGCAACACCATATATTTT
CASSYSGGNTIYF
>TRBJ1-5|-|TRBV12-3/TRBV12-4|13|-
TGTGCCAGCAGGACCTCGGGGGATCAGCCCCAGCATTTT
CASRTSGDQPQHF
>TRBJ2-5|TRBD2|TRBV5-4|15|-
TGTGCCAGCAGCCCTAGCGGGAGGTACCAAGAGACCCAGTACTTC
CASSPSGRYQETQYF
>TRBJ1-1|TRBD1|TRBV29-1|11|few
TGCAGCGCAGACAGGGGTCCTGAAGCTTTCTTT
CSADRGPEAFF
>TRBJ1-5|TRBD1|TRBV2|15|-
TGTGCCAGCAGTACAGACAGGGCCCCTAATCAGCCCCAGCATTTT
CASSTDRAPNQPQHF